This TCR beta chain was observed in a study of blood T cells in healthy people across ages. Findings of the study overall: Whereas aged donors had fewer naive CD4+ cells, long-lived donors had more of them and higher diversity. Older age coincided with a roughly linear decline in TCR beta diversity per million T cells.

Primers used in a second PCR of about 6 to 11 cycles were a sample-barcoded 5' primer and a J-beta primer mix. Researchers report that each sample yielded at least 3 million CDR3-containing paired-end reads. From the 5' RACE reads, TCRdb called clonotypes with MiXCR, one entry per CDR3 protein. The data show some 670,000 distinct CDR3 sequences, around 50% seen once. This clonotype appeared a few times. Its antigen is not identified. Sample donors were healthy Caucasian individuals that came from Russia, aged 6 to 90. The material sequenced was blood. This receptor was taken from a woman older than 75 in good health.

The CDR3 nucleotides are TGCAGTGCTAGAGGGGTCGGCACCTTCTACGAGCAGTACTTC. This sequence encodes CSARGVGTFYEQYF. The rearrangement uses TRBV20-1 and TRBJ2-7; D is undetermined. Germline CDR1 is DFQATT and CDR2 is SNEGSKA (reference sequence). Trimming stripped 1 base from V and 3 bases from J, with 13 bases between. This CDR3 has 14 amino acids.